This T cell receptor beta chain appears in the sequencing data of a study of blood T cell repertoires in COVID-19. Overall study context: From the United States, Italy and Spain came samples of acute and convalescent COVID-19. T cells, B-cell-depleted T cells, or PBMCs provided the cDNA or gDNA that served as material.

The CDR3 is 13 residues long. V lost 5 bases and J 5 bases, leaving 11 bases between the germline ends. The germline gives CDR1 SEHNR, CDR2 FQNEAQ (reference sequence). As originally analysed: By means of reference gene primer amplification, nucleated cell counts were estimated. The table came from immunoSEQ multiplex PCR; TCRdb's copy has only in-frame clones and leaves some out. Clone size and the V and J calls come from that table; the DNA yielded D and trimming. The repertoire has about 300,000 clones, 80% to 90% of them found once; the top ten carry approximately 1.2%. The sequence was collected from a woman in her 50s with acute or convalescent COVID-19. The sequencing sample was made of peripheral blood. The chain links TRBV7-9 to TRBJ2-3; tentatively, D is TRBD1 (6 bases). The CDR3 sequence: CASSPSQGDTQYF. In DNA, the CDR3 is TGTGCCAGCAGCCCCTCACAGGGAGATACGCAGTATTTT.